The rows below give T cell receptor beta chains drawn from one sample of a study of control samples from healthy donors and cancer patients. Libraries were prepared by immunoSEQ multiplex PCR; TCRdb keeps only in-frame clonotypes and omits some of them. The sample has about 45,000 clones; 70% are singletons. Sequenced sample: formalin-fixed, paraffin-embedded tissue. The receptors here all came from a male donor with melanoma. CDR3s include the opening cysteine and the closing phenylalanine or tryptophan. Each record gives: J gene, V gene, clone size, D gene, CDR3 length, CDR3 protein, CDR3 DNA. The D gene is left open where the match is weak. A row's size may be missing; if present it is once, few, many or a size class.

j_gene: TRBJ1-1; v_gene: TRBV6-5; abundance: NA; d_gene: NA; len: 13; CDR3aa: CASSTERNTEAFF; CDR3nt: TGTGCCAGCAGTACCGAAAGGAACACTGAAGCTTTCTTT
j_gene: TRBJ1-1; v_gene: TRBV5-4; abundance: few; d_gene: NA; len: 13; CDR3aa: CASSLRRNTEAFF; CDR3nt: TGTGCCAGCAGCTTGAGACGAAACACTGAAGCTTTCTTT
j_gene: TRBJ2-7; v_gene: TRBV18; abundance: NA; d_gene: TRBD1; len: 14; CDR3aa: CASSPGQPWGEQYF; CDR3nt: TGTGCCAGCTCCCCGGGACAGCCGTGGGGAGAGCAGTACTTC
j_gene: TRBJ1-1; v_gene: TRBV28; abundance: NA; d_gene: TRBD1; len: 13; CDR3aa: CASSTGGGTEAFF; CDR3nt: TGTGCCAGCAGTACAGGGGGTGGAACTGAAGCTTTCTTT
j_gene: TRBJ1-2; v_gene: TRBV7-9; abundance: NA; d_gene: NA; len: 15; CDR3aa: CASSSADRAAYGYTF; CDR3nt: TGTGCCAGCAGCTCGGCCGACCGGGCCGCGTATGGCTACACCTTC
j_gene: TRBJ2-7; v_gene: TRBV30; abundance: once; d_gene: TRBD2; len: 16; CDR3aa: CAWSVRGGRSAYEQYF; CDR3nt: TGTGCCTGGAGTGTACGTGGCGGGAGGAGCGCCTACGAGCAGTACTTC
j_gene: TRBJ1-4; v_gene: TRBV5-6; abundance: NA; d_gene: NA; len: 14; CDR3aa: CASSLLRDHEKLFF; CDR3nt: TGTGCCAGCAGCTTGCTTCGAGATCATGAAAAACTGTTTTTT
j_gene: TRBJ2-3; v_gene: TRBV19; abundance: NA; d_gene: TRBD1; len: 15; CDR3aa: CASSLSTGGQDTQYF; CDR3nt: TGTGCCAGTAGTCTCTCGACAGGGGGTCAAGATACGCAGTATTTT
j_gene: TRBJ2-5; v_gene: TRBV9; abundance: NA; d_gene: TRBD2; len: 15; CDR3aa: CASTRLAGIQETQYF; CDR3nt: TGTGCCAGCACCAGACTAGCGGGAATACAAGAGACCCAGTACTTC
j_gene: TRBJ1-3; v_gene: TRBV11-2; abundance: NA; d_gene: TRBD1; len: 13; CDR3aa: CASSLDREDTIYF; CDR3nt: TGTGCCAGCAGCTTGGACAGGGAAGACACCATATATTTT
j_gene: TRBJ1-5; v_gene: TRBV19; abundance: NA; d_gene: NA; len: 15; CDR3aa: CASSISPGPLRPQHF; CDR3nt: TGTGCCAGTAGTATTTCGCCGGGCCCCTTAAGGCCCCAGCATTTT
j_gene: TRBJ1-1; v_gene: TRBV28; abundance: few; d_gene: NA; len: 13; CDR3aa: CASTGTMNTEAFF; CDR3nt: TGTGCCAGCACGGGCACGATGAACACTGAAGCTTTCTTT
j_gene: TRBJ1-2; v_gene: TRBV5-4; abundance: NA; d_gene: NA; len: 14; CDR3aa: CASSLTGSIYGYTF; CDR3nt: TGTGCCAGCAGTTTGACAGGAAGTATTTACGGCTACACCTTC
j_gene: TRBJ2-3; v_gene: TRBV6-5; abundance: few; d_gene: NA; len: 15; CDR3aa: CASSYSLSGADTQYF; CDR3nt: TGTGCCAGCAGTTACTCGTTATCTGGAGCAGATACGCAGTATTTT
j_gene: TRBJ2-5; v_gene: TRBV7-6; abundance: few; d_gene: TRBD1; len: 15; CDR3aa: CASSMGQGKVSTQYF; CDR3nt: TGTGCCAGCAGCATGGGACAGGGAAAAGTCTCGACCCAGTACTTC
j_gene: TRBJ2-1; v_gene: TRBV18; abundance: NA; d_gene: TRBD1; len: 14; CDR3aa: CASSLGQGVNEQFF; CDR3nt: TGTGCCAGTTCACTCGGACAGGGGGTAAATGAGCAGTTCTTC
j_gene: TRBJ2-2; v_gene: TRBV5-1; abundance: NA; d_gene: TRBD2; len: 15; CDR3aa: CASSLRLADTGELFF; CDR3nt: TGCGCCAGCAGCTTGAGGCTAGCGGACACCGGGGAGCTGTTTTTT
j_gene: TRBJ1-1; v_gene: TRBV18; abundance: NA; d_gene: NA; len: 14; CDR3aa: CASYRQDLNTEAFF; CDR3nt: TGTGCCAGCTACCGACAGGATTTGAACACTGAAGCTTTCTTT
j_gene: TRBJ2-1; v_gene: TRBV23-1; abundance: NA; d_gene: TRBD1; len: 16; CDR3aa: CASSPPGQPAYNEQFF; CDR3nt: TGCGCCAGCAGTCCTCCGGGACAGCCAGCCTACAATGAGCAGTTCTTC
j_gene: TRBJ1-1; v_gene: TRBV7-9; abundance: NA; d_gene: NA; len: 13; CDR3aa: CASSLRSLPEAFF; CDR3nt: TGTGCCAGCAGCCTTAGGTCGTTGCCTGAAGCTTTCTTT
j_gene: TRBJ1-2; v_gene: TRBV6-1; abundance: NA; d_gene: TRBD1; len: 15; CDR3aa: CASSQAWTGRDGYTF; CDR3nt: TGTGCCAGCAGTCAAGCCTGGACAGGGCGAGATGGCTACACCTTC
j_gene: TRBJ2-1; v_gene: TRBV7-2; abundance: NA; d_gene: NA; len: 13; CDR3aa: CASSFMGNNEQFF; CDR3nt: TGTGCCAGCAGCTTCATGGGTAACAATGAGCAGTTCTTC
j_gene: TRBJ1-5; v_gene: TRBV2; abundance: NA; d_gene: TRBD1; len: 15; CDR3aa: CASRRDSRNGQPQHF; CDR3nt: TGTGCCAGCAGGAGGGACAGTCGAAACGGGCAGCCCCAGCATTTT
j_gene: TRBJ2-1; v_gene: TRBV11-2; abundance: NA; d_gene: NA; len: 18; CDR3aa: CASSPLGRAGWGHNEQFF; CDR3nt: TGTGCCAGCAGCCCCCTGGGACGGGCGGGATGGGGCCACAATGAGCAGTTCTTC
j_gene: TRBJ2-7; v_gene: TRBV5-1; abundance: NA; d_gene: TRBD1; len: 15; CDR3aa: CASSGGTGSSYEQYF; CDR3nt: TGCGCCAGCAGCGGGGGGACAGGGAGCTCCTACGAGCAGTACTTC
j_gene: TRBJ2-7; v_gene: TRBV5-1; abundance: NA; d_gene: TRBD2; len: 16; CDR3aa: CASSLELFAGAGEQYF; CDR3nt: TGCGCCAGCAGCTTGGAACTTTTTGCGGGAGCGGGGGAGCAGTACTTC
j_gene: TRBJ2-5; v_gene: TRBV6-5; abundance: NA; d_gene: NA; len: 12; CDR3aa: CASKGYQETQYF; CDR3nt: TGTGCCAGCAAAGGTTACCAAGAGACCCAGTACTTC
j_gene: TRBJ2-7; v_gene: TRBV7-2; abundance: NA; d_gene: TRBD1; len: 14; CDR3aa: CASSFGTGFDEQYF; CDR3nt: TGTGCCAGCAGCTTCGGGACAGGGTTTGACGAGCAGTACTTC
j_gene: TRBJ2-3; v_gene: TRBV7-3; abundance: NA; d_gene: NA; len: 15; CDR3aa: CASSPRGFSTDTQYF; CDR3nt: TGTGCCAGCAGCCCTAGGGGATTTAGCACAGATACGCAGTATTTT
j_gene: TRBJ2-1; v_gene: TRBV11-2; abundance: NA; d_gene: TRBD2; len: 15; CDR3aa: CASSNLAGVGNEQFF; CDR3nt: TGTGCCAGCAGCAATCTAGCGGGAGTGGGGAATGAGCAGTTCTTC
j_gene: TRBJ2-1; v_gene: TRBV29-1; abundance: once; d_gene: NA; len: 13; CDR3aa: CTAVQYTYNEQFF; CDR3nt: TGCACCGCCGTCCAGTATACCTACAATGAGCAGTTCTTC
j_gene: TRBJ2-5; v_gene: TRBV7-2; abundance: NA; d_gene: NA; len: 14; CDR3aa: CASSNRGGQETQYF; CDR3nt: TGTGCCAGCAGCAATAGGGGGGGGCAAGAGACCCAGTACTTC
j_gene: TRBJ2-2; v_gene: TRBV3-1/TRBV3-2; abundance: NA; d_gene: NA; len: 16; CDR3aa: CASTSWSGGNTGELFF; CDR3nt: TGTGCCAGCACCTCCTGGAGCGGAGGCAACACCGGGGAGCTGTTTTTT
j_gene: TRBJ2-7; v_gene: TRBV4-1; abundance: NA; d_gene: NA; len: 14; CDR3aa: CASSAALGAYEQYF; CDR3nt: TGCGCCAGCAGCGCCGCGCTCGGGGCCTACGAGCAGTACTTC
j_gene: TRBJ2-1; v_gene: TRBV19; abundance: many; d_gene: NA; len: 14; CDR3aa: CASSRYSNAIEQFF; CDR3nt: TGTGCCAGTAGTAGATACTCCAACGCGATTGAGCAGTTCTTC
j_gene: TRBJ2-1; v_gene: TRBV9; abundance: NA; d_gene: NA; len: 14; CDR3aa: CASSVVGLTNEQFF; CDR3nt: TGTGCCAGCAGCGTAGTAGGACTCACTAATGAGCAGTTCTTC
j_gene: TRBJ2-2; v_gene: TRBV6-2/TRBV6-3; abundance: NA; d_gene: NA; len: 13; CDR3aa: CASSYVNTGELFF; CDR3nt: TGTGCCAGCAGTTACGTTAACACCGGGGAGCTGTTTTTT
j_gene: TRBJ1-1; v_gene: TRBV5-5; abundance: NA; d_gene: NA; len: 14; CDR3aa: CASSFRDTNTEAFF; CDR3nt: TGTGCCAGCAGCTTCCGGGACACGAACACTGAAGCTTTCTTT
j_gene: TRBJ2-7; v_gene: TRBV28; abundance: NA; d_gene: TRBD2; len: 14; CDR3aa: CASSFLAGVGEQYF; CDR3nt: TGTGCCAGCAGTTTCCTAGCGGGAGTGGGCGAGCAGTACTTC
j_gene: TRBJ2-5; v_gene: TRBV30; abundance: NA; d_gene: NA; len: 15; CDR3aa: CAWSVLQVAGATQYF; CDR3nt: TGTGCCTGGAGTGTATTGCAGGTGGCAGGTGCGACCCAGTACTTC
j_gene: TRBJ1-1; v_gene: TRBV10-3; abundance: NA; d_gene: NA; len: 13; CDR3aa: CAISGGMNTEAFF; CDR3nt: TGTGCCATCAGTGGGGGCATGAACACTGAAGCTTTCTTT
j_gene: TRBJ2-1; v_gene: TRBV27; abundance: NA; d_gene: TRBD2; len: 18; CDR3aa: CASSLIAGTSGGISEQFF; CDR3nt: TGTGCCAGCAGTTTGATCGCGGGGACTAGCGGGGGGATAAGTGAGCAGTTCTTC
j_gene: TRBJ2-1; v_gene: TRBV11-3; abundance: NA; d_gene: TRBD2; len: 15; CDR3aa: CASSLREGQNNEQFF; CDR3nt: TGTGCCAGCAGCTTGCGGGAGGGCCAAAACAATGAGCAGTTCTTC
j_gene: TRBJ2-2; v_gene: TRBV9; abundance: NA; d_gene: NA; len: 16; CDR3aa: CASSVVKGQNTGELFF; CDR3nt: TGTGCCAGCAGCGTAGTAAAGGGGCAGAACACCGGGGAGCTGTTTTTT
j_gene: TRBJ1-2; v_gene: TRBV6-1; abundance: NA; d_gene: NA; len: 17; CDR3aa: CASSEVDGVARNYGYTF; CDR3nt: TGTGCCAGCAGTGAAGTGGACGGCGTGGCCCGCAACTATGGCTACACCTTC
j_gene: TRBJ1-1; v_gene: TRBV19; abundance: NA; d_gene: TRBD1; len: 14; CDR3aa: CASQGAATNTEAFF; CDR3nt: TGTGCCAGTCAGGGGGCAGCCACGAACACTGAAGCTTTCTTT
j_gene: TRBJ2-7; v_gene: TRBV5-4; abundance: NA; d_gene: TRBD1; len: 17; CDR3aa: CASRSGAGTGGTYEQYF; CDR3nt: TGTGCCAGCAGAAGCGGAGCTGGGACAGGGGGGACCTACGAGCAGTACTTC
j_gene: TRBJ2-6; v_gene: TRBV2; abundance: NA; d_gene: TRBD1; len: 15; CDR3aa: CASRPGQAGANVLTF; CDR3nt: TGTGCCAGCAGGCCCGGACAGGCTGGGGCCAACGTCCTGACTTTC
j_gene: TRBJ1-6; v_gene: TRBV19; abundance: NA; d_gene: TRBD1; len: 14; CDR3aa: CASSLKGASSPLHF; CDR3nt: TGTGCCAGTAGTTTGAAGGGGGCAAGTTCACCCCTCCACTTT
j_gene: TRBJ2-7; v_gene: TRBV28; abundance: few; d_gene: NA; len: 13; CDR3aa: CASPGTPSYEQYF; CDR3nt: TGTGCCAGCCCCGGGACACCATCCTACGAGCAGTACTTC
j_gene: TRBJ2-1; v_gene: TRBV3-1/TRBV3-2; abundance: NA; d_gene: TRBD2; len: 13; CDR3aa: CASSQDSGRAQFF; CDR3nt: TGTGCCAGCAGCCAAGATAGCGGGAGGGCCCAGTTCTTC
j_gene: TRBJ2-7; v_gene: TRBV18; abundance: NA; d_gene: TRBD1; len: 12; CDR3aa: CASSSDRGAQYF; CDR3nt: TGTGCCAGCTCCTCCGACAGGGGGGCGCAGTACTTC
j_gene: TRBJ2-7; v_gene: TRBV28; abundance: NA; d_gene: TRBD2; len: 14; CDR3aa: CASSFLAGEYEQYF; CDR3nt: TGTGCCAGCAGTTTCCTAGCGGGAGAGTACGAGCAGTACTTC
j_gene: TRBJ2-7; v_gene: TRBV6-5; abundance: NA; d_gene: NA; len: 13; CDR3aa: CASRGVGEYEQYF; CDR3nt: TGTGCCAGCAGGGGGGTAGGGGAGTACGAGCAGTACTTC
j_gene: TRBJ1-1; v_gene: TRBV7-8; abundance: NA; d_gene: TRBD1; len: 15; CDR3aa: CASSLVHRGPDEAFF; CDR3nt: TGTGCCAGCAGCTTAGTCCACAGGGGGCCTGATGAAGCTTTCTTT
j_gene: TRBJ2-2; v_gene: TRBV2; abundance: few; d_gene: NA; len: 14; CDR3aa: CASSIDSNTGELFF; CDR3nt: TGTGCCAGCAGTATCGACAGCAACACCGGGGAGCTGTTTTTT
j_gene: TRBJ2-3; v_gene: TRBV15; abundance: NA; d_gene: NA; len: 14; CDR3aa: CATSKSGLADTQYF; CDR3nt: TGTGCCACCAGCAAATCTGGATTAGCTGATACGCAGTATTTT